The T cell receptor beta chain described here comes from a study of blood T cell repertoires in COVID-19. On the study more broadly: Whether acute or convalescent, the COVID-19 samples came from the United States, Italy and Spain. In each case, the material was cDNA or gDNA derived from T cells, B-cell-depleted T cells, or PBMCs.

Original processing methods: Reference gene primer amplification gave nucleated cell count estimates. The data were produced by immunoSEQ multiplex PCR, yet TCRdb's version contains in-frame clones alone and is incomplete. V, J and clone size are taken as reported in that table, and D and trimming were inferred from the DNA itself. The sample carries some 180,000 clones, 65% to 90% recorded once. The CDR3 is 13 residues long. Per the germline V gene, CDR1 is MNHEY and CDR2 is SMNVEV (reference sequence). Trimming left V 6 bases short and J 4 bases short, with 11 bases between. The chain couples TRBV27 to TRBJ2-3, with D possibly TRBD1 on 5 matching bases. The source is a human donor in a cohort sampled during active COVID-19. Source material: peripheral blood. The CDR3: CASSRVGPDTQYF. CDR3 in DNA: TGTGCCAGCAGCAGGGTCGGTCCAGATACGCAGTATTTT.